This TCR beta chain was observed in a study of cytomegalovirus exposure and HLA in healthy donors. The wider study: Out of several hundred genotyped donors, less than 85% belonged to the Caucasian-associated ancestry cluster.

Primers for the PCR totalled 60 Vbeta and 13 Jbeta. The repertoire was sequenced with immunoSEQ multiplex PCR; TCRdb's copy has only in-frame clones and lacks some. Of about 83,000 clones listed, roughly 75% are singletons. Regarding this clone: The antigen is undetermined.

Broader study findings: A later analysis by the authors found several of the most significant clusters apparently linked to common viral pathogens. By a later analysis, the bulk of CMV-associated TCR beta chains appeared HLA-restricted. Some highly shared sequence variants likely arose as a pipeline artifact.

CDR3 size: 12 residues. Looked up from germline, CDR1 is MNHEY and CDR2 is SMNVEV (reference sequence). Deletions cut 5 bases from V and 6 bases from J, with 9 bases between. J is TRBJ2-3 and V is TRBV27; maybe TRBD2 (5 bases). Sequencing was carried out using PBMCs. The sequence derives from a man between 60 and 70 years old in good health and CMV-seronegative. CDR3 DNA: TGTGCCAGCAGTCACCCGGGGGATACGCAGTATTTT. Translating gives CASSHPGDTQYF.